These T cell receptor beta chains were read from a single sample in a study of T cells in tuberculosis. Clones were read by immunoSEQ multiplex PCR, and TCRdb kept only the in-frame ones, dropping some. The sample contains tens of thousands of clones, over 90% of which appear only once. Sequences were obtained from PBMCs. The receptors originated from a donor aged 10-29 years with latent tuberculosis or without tuberculosis infection. Each CDR3 is given with its conserved first and last residue. The D gene is left open where the match is weak. The size field is filled for only some rows; it gives once, few, many or a size class.

V gene: TRBV13; J gene: TRBJ1-5; clone size: NA; D gene: NA; CDR3 protein: CASSSHWQPQHF
V gene: TRBV6-4; J gene: TRBJ2-1; clone size: NA; D gene: TRBD2; CDR3 protein: CASSGTGGPYDEQFF
V gene: TRBV6-5; J gene: TRBJ1-2; clone size: NA; D gene: NA; CDR3 protein: CASSYSTENYGYTF
V gene: TRBV6-1; J gene: TRBJ1-4; clone size: once; D gene: TRBD1; CDR3 protein: CASSEGTGSEKLFF
V gene: TRBV7-2; J gene: TRBJ2-3; clone size: NA; D gene: NA; CDR3 protein: CASSFQQGTLDTQYF
V gene: TRBV18; J gene: TRBJ1-2; clone size: NA; D gene: NA; CDR3 protein: CASSPGGYGYTF
V gene: TRBV6-5; J gene: TRBJ2-7; clone size: NA; D gene: TRBD1; CDR3 protein: CASRDRDTYEQYF
V gene: TRBV21-1; J gene: TRBJ2-7; clone size: NA; D gene: NA; CDR3 protein: CASKGLSSYEQYF
V gene: TRBV9; J gene: TRBJ2-3; clone size: NA; D gene: NA; CDR3 protein: CASSLPGRGDTQYF
V gene: TRBV11-2; J gene: TRBJ1-2; clone size: NA; D gene: NA; CDR3 protein: CASTGSRSGGYTF
V gene: TRBV9; J gene: TRBJ2-3; clone size: NA; D gene: NA; CDR3 protein: CASSPGYGTDTQYF
V gene: TRBV5-1; J gene: TRBJ2-5; clone size: NA; D gene: NA; CDR3 protein: CASSPATRGETQYF
V gene: TRBV15; J gene: TRBJ1-5; clone size: NA; D gene: NA; CDR3 protein: CATSREQSSNQPQHF
V gene: TRBV2; J gene: TRBJ1-5; clone size: few; D gene: NA; CDR3 protein: CASSAQLTGTSNQPQHF
V gene: TRBV27; J gene: TRBJ1-2; clone size: NA; D gene: TRBD1; CDR3 protein: CASSFARGQGGYTF
V gene: TRBV5-1; J gene: TRBJ2-7; clone size: NA; D gene: NA; CDR3 protein: CASSLGLGGYEQYF
V gene: TRBV27; J gene: TRBJ1-2; clone size: NA; D gene: TRBD1; CDR3 protein: CASSPRWDSDGYTF
V gene: TRBV29-1; J gene: TRBJ1-1; clone size: NA; D gene: NA; CDR3 protein: CSVERRQNTEAFF
V gene: TRBV28; J gene: TRBJ1-6; clone size: NA; D gene: NA; CDR3 protein: CASSLGGGPSPLHF
V gene: TRBV10-2; J gene: TRBJ2-3; clone size: NA; D gene: TRBD2; CDR3 protein: CASSFGLAGTGADTQYF
V gene: TRBV10-2; J gene: TRBJ2-7; clone size: NA; D gene: TRBD2; CDR3 protein: CASSGGGLAVHEQYF
V gene: TRBV7-6; J gene: TRBJ2-3; clone size: NA; D gene: TRBD2; CDR3 protein: CASSLTPGTSGGGGTDTQYF
V gene: TRBV9; J gene: TRBJ2-7; clone size: few; D gene: TRBD1; CDR3 protein: CASSPTGTGYEQYF